These 13 T cell receptor beta chains were sequenced from one sample in a study of neurological immune-mediated disorders. TCRdb recomputed calls from the 5' RACE reads with MiXCR, one row per CDR3 protein. The sample lists about 59,000 distinct CDR3 sequences, over 9.5% occurring once. Sequencing input: PBMCs. Source of these receptors: a woman in her sixties with HTLV-1-associated myelopathy (HAM/TSP).

Ten or more counts support this clonotype. The chain recombines TRBV7-2 with TRBJ1-5; TRBD1 matches 7 bases. J was trimmed by 0 bases and V by 1 base; bases with no gene match: 12. Germline lookup yields CDR1 SGHTA and CDR2 FQGNSA. The CDR3 is 19 residues long. Here the CDR3 reads CASSLEVGTAFYSNQPQHF. The CDR3 DNA follows: TGTGCCAGCAGCTTAGAAGTCGGGACAGCTTTTTATAGCAATCAGCCCCAGCATTTT. Filled out from reference TRBV7-2 and TRBJ1-5, the complete variable domain reads GAGVSQSPSNKVTEKGKDVELRCDPISGHTALYWYRQSLGQGLEFLIYFQGNSAPDKSGLPSDRFSAERTGGSVSTLTIQRTQQEDSAVYLCASSLEVGTAFYSNQPQHFGDGTRLSIL.

The V gene is TRBV3-1, the J gene TRBJ2-1; TRBD2 matches 7 bases. Germline CDR1 LGHDT, CDR2 YNNKEL (reference sequence). The CDR3 contains 15 residues. J lost 7 bases, V lost 4 bases, and 10 bases had no gene match. The CDR3 coding sequence is TGTGCCAGCAGCCCGCGGACTAGTACCGGTAATGAGCAGTTCTTC. This gives the protein CASSPRTSTGNEQFF.

There are many counts of this clonotype. This chain joins TRBV20-1 and TRBJ2-1; D uncertain. V dropped 2 bases and J dropped 0 bases, with 17 bases sitting between them. Germline CDR1 DFQATT, CDR2 SNEGSKA (reference sequence). The CDR3 runs 17 residues. This CDR3 is CSARPPPGLASYNEQFF. In DNA form, the CDR3 reads TGCAGTGCTAGACCCCCCCCCGGCCTTGCCTCCTACAATGAGCAGTTCTTC.

This clonotype was seen many times. The rearrangement links TRBV27 to TRBJ2-3; 11 bases are a match to TRBD2. The CDR3 is 17 amino acids. Germline lookup yields CDR1 MNHEY and CDR2 SMNVEV (reference sequence). Germline trimming cut 7 bases from V and 3 bases from J; bases unmatched to any gene: 12. The CDR3 DNA reads TGTGCCAGCAACCCCGGAACTAGCGGGAGATTAACAGATACGCAGTATTTT. It translates to CASNPGTSGRLTDTQYF.

Ten or more counts support this clonotype. The V gene is TRBV2, the J gene TRBJ2-6, with D tentatively TRBD2 (6 bases). Germline-derived CDR1 and CDR2 are SNHLY and FYNNEI. The ends were cut back, 11 bases at V and 0 bases at J, with 11 bases in the middle. The CDR3 contains 14 residues. The DNA of the CDR3 is TGTGCCGGGGGGAGCTTCTCTGGGGCCAACGTCCTGACTTTC. Its protein is CAGGSFSGANVLTF.

This clonotype was observed many times. V usage is TRBV7-9 and J usage is TRBJ2-2; D remains ambiguous. V lost 0 bases and J 4 bases, leaving 3 bases between the germline ends. Germline loops: CDR1 SEHNR, CDR2 FQNEAQ (reference sequence). CDR3 length: 13 residues. The CDR3 loop is CASSLAVTGELFF. The CDR3 DNA reads TGTGCCAGCAGCTTAGCCGTCACCGGGGAGCTGTTTTTT.

For this clonotype: The junction departs from the called germline gene at one end, perhaps through a read error. V is TRBV10-2 and J is TRBJ1-2; D remains unclear. This CDR3 has 14 amino acids. Germline V gives CDR1 WSHSY, CDR2 SAAADI. CDR3 region: CANSEQGHRDGYTF. The CDR3 bases are TGCGCCAACAGTGAACAAGGGCATAGGGATGGATACACCTTC.

This clonotype was counted many times. V and J are TRBV3-1 and TRBJ2-3; D is possibly TRBD1 or TRBD2 (5 bases each). Germline-derived CDR1 and CDR2 are LGHDT and YNNKEL (reference sequence). The germline V and J ends were trimmed by 4 bases and 6 bases, with 5 bases remaining between them. This CDR3 region has 11 residues. CDR3 amino acids: CASSRGDTQYF. CDR3 sequence (DNA): TGTGCCAGCAGCCGGGGGGATACGCAGTATTTT.

This clonotype occurred many times. This sequence joins TRBV2 and TRBJ2-7; the match to TRBD2 covers 8 bases. The CDR3 loop spans 13 amino acids. V lost 4 bases, J lost 4 bases, and 3 bases stayed unmatched. The germline V gene encodes CDR1 SNHLY and CDR2 FYNNEI. CDR3 protein: CASSGGLAYEQYF. CDR3 coding DNA: TGTGCCAGCAGTGGTGGACTAGCTTACGAGCAGTACTTC.

This clonotype was counted many times. This chain connects TRBV20-1 to TRBJ2-3, with 12 bases aligning to TRBD2. The germline V gene encodes CDR1 DFQATT and CDR2 SNEGSKA (reference sequence). The V and J ends lost 0 bases and 4 bases, in that order; junction bases with no gene match: 5. There are 16 residues in the CDR3. The CDR3 DNA sequence: TGCAGTGCTAGAGACCCACTAGCGGGAGGCCCAGATACGCAGTATTTT. Its translation is CSARDPLAGGPDTQYF.

This clonotype was found many times. The V call is TRBV5-1, the J call TRBJ1-2, with D unresolved. V was pared by 2 bases and J by 2 bases, with 7 bases between. Per the germline V gene, CDR1 is SGHRS and CDR2 is YFSETQ. This CDR3 region has 13 residues. The CDR3 DNA sequence: TGCGCCAGCAGCTTAGATACCAACTATGGCTACACCTTC. It encodes CASSLDTNYGYTF. Looking up the rest from reference TRBV5-1 and TRBJ1-2 gives the full variable domain: KAGVTQTPRYLIKTRGQQVTLSCSPISGHRSVSWYQQTPGQGLQFLFEYFSETQRNKGNFPGRFSGRQFSNSRSEMNVSTLELGDSALYLCASSLDTNYGYTFGSGTRLTVV.

This clonotype was picked up many times. V usage is TRBV5-1 and J usage is TRBJ1-4; D gene uncertain. Germline loops: CDR1 SGHRS, CDR2 YFSETQ. The CDR3 is 15 residues long. The V end lost 0 bases, the J end lost 0 bases, and 6 bases lay between the germline ends. The CDR3 nucleotides read TGCGCCAGCAGCTTGGACAGCGCAACTAATGAAAAACTGTTTTTT. Its translation: CASSLDSATNEKLFF.

The J gene is TRBJ1-4, the V gene TRBV11-1; D not certain. The V and J ends lost 5 bases and 10 bases respectively, with 17 bases between them. There are 14 residues in the CDR3. The germline V gene has CDR1 SGHAT and CDR2 FQDESV (reference sequence). The CDR3 region is CASSRRGTNTKLFF. Here the CDR3 DNA reads TGTGCCAGCAGCCGTCGGGGAACTAATACAAAACTGTTTTTT.